The 9 T cell receptor beta chains below all came from one sample that was sequenced in a study of T cell changes during pregnancy in multiple sclerosis. TCRdb keeps only in-frame clones here, not all; method: immunoSEQ multiplex PCR. The profile shows around 69,000 clones, approximately 92% of them singletons. Material: peripheral blood, obtained in the first trimester of pregnancy. The receptors shown here come from a female donor with multiple sclerosis, enrolled in a pregnancy study.

This clone has a single count. The chain has TRBV7-8 and TRBJ1-5; 11 bases agree with TRBD1. Trimming at V came to 5 bases and at J to 6 bases, leaving 9 bases not matched to a gene. Germline V gene sequence: CDR1 SGHVS, CDR2 FQNEAQ. This CDR3 is built from 16 residues. The CDR3 DNA reads TGTGCCAGCAGCCCAACCTCCGGGACAGGGGGTCAGCCCCAGCATTTT. It encodes CASSPTSGTGGQPQHF.

The chain uses TRBV9 and TRBJ2-7; D is ambiguous. Trimming took 0 bases from V and 4 from J, leaving 8 bases between them. Per the germline V gene, CDR1 is SGDLS and CDR2 is YYNGEE. The CDR3 has 13 residues. In DNA, the CDR3 is TGTGCCAGCAGCGTAGACCCCCGGTACGAGCAGTACTTC. Translation: CASSVDPRYEQYF.

The J gene is TRBJ2-2, the V gene TRBV6-5; D not resolved. V was shortened by 2 bases and J by 7 bases, with 11 bases between the two germline ends. Germline V CDR1 and CDR2: MNHEY, SVGAGI. The length of the CDR3 is 14 residues. Written as DNA, the CDR3 is TGTGCCAGCAGTTACGAATTCGGAGTCGGGGAGCTGTTTTTT. This gives the protein CASSYEFGVGELFF.

The chain's CDR3 is CASSPERWEQFF. The CDR3, as DNA: TGTGCCAGCAGTCCTGAGCGTTGGGAGCAGTTCTTC. The chain uses TRBV6-6 and TRBJ2-1; D uncertain. The ends were cut back, 5 bases at V and 10 bases at J, with 12 bases in the middle. The CDR3 loop spans 12 amino acids. Per germline, CDR1 MNHNY and CDR2 SVGAGI (reference sequence).

The chain has TRBV5-4 and TRBJ1-3; maybe TRBD1 (6 bases). The CDR3 contains 14 residues. Germline loops: CDR1 SGHNT, CDR2 YYREEE (reference sequence). Deletions cut 4 bases from V and 1 base from J, with 9 bases between. The CDR3 DNA follows: TGTGCCAGCAGCGGGCAGGGGTCTGGAAACACCATATATTTT. This codes for CASSGQGSGNTIYF.

This rearrangement joins TRBV19 to TRBJ2-2; the D is unclear. Trimming took off 5 bases at V and 1 base at J, with 5 bases between the two ends. Germline CDR1 reads LNHDA; CDR2 reads SQIVND (reference sequence). The CDR3 runs to 13 residues. CDR3 sequence reads: CASSPWNTGELFF. DNA of the CDR3: TGTGCCAGTAGTCCCTGGAACACCGGGGAGCTGTTTTTT.

This chain joins TRBV4-3 and TRBJ2-7, with TRBD2 matching over 7 bases. The CDR3 totals 14 residues. CDR1 is LGHNA and CDR2 is YSLEER in the germline V gene. With 1 base clipped from V and 4 bases from J, the junction kept 4 bases outside the gene matches. CDR3 DNA sequence: TGCGCCAGCAGCCAAGCCCTAGCGGTTTACGAGCAGTACTTC. It encodes CASSQALAVYEQYF.

This chain connects TRBV4-3 to TRBJ2-3; TRBD2 aligns across 7 bases. Germline assignment: CDR1 LGHNA and CDR2 YSLEER. This CDR3 region has 16 residues. J gave up 2 bases and V 1 base, and 6 bases lay outside the gene matches. The chain's CDR3 is CASSQGGRGNTDTQYF. CDR3 DNA sequence: TGCGCCAGCAGCCAAGGTGGGAGGGGAAACACAGATACGCAGTATTTT.

This clone was observed a few times. This chain connects TRBV7-3 to TRBJ2-1; no firm D call. With 5 bases removed from V and 5 bases from J, the gap between germline ends came to 4 bases. The germline gives CDR1 SGHTA, CDR2 FQGTGA. The CDR3 totals 11 residues. CDR3 amino acids: CASSLDNEQFF. DNA for the CDR3: TGTGCCAGCAGCCTAGACAATGAGCAGTTCTTC.